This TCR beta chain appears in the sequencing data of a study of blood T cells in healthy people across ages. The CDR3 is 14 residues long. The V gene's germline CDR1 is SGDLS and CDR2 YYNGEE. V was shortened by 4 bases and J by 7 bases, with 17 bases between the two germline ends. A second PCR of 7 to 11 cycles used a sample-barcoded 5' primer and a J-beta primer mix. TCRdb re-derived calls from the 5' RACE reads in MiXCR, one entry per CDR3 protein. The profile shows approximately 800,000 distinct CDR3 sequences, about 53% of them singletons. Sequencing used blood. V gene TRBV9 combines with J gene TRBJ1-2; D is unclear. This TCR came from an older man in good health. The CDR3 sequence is CASSPPPVLAGYTF. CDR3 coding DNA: TGTGCCAGCAGCCCCCCCCCCGTTTTGGCTGGCTACACCTTC. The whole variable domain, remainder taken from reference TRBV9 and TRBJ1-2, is DSGVTQTPKHLITATGQRVTLRCSPRSGDLSVYWYQQSLDQGLQFLIQYYNGEERAKGNILERFSAQQFPDLHSELNLSSLELGDSALYFCASSPPPVLAGYTFGSGTRLTVV.